The following is a TCR beta chain sequence with its context. The V and J ends lost 5 bases and 3 bases respectively, with 20 bases between them. The CDR3 covers 16 residues. CDR1 and CDR2 (germline): MDHEN, SYDVKM. This sample is drawn from a study of cytomegalovirus exposure and HLA in healthy donors. A multiplex PCR was run with 60 Vbeta primers and 13 Jbeta primers. Measured with immunoSEQ multiplex PCR; TCRdb has only the in-frame clones, and not every one. Of 120,000 or so clones in the sample, 15% were seen once. The sequenced material came from PBMCs. The V and J genes are TRBV28 and TRBJ2-7; the D is unclear. This TCR was recovered from a woman younger than 30 in good health and CMV-seronegative. The CDR3 nucleotides read TGTGCCAGCAGTCCATACCCACAGAGTTTGTACTACGAGCAGTACTTC. Its protein is CASSPYPQSLYYEQYF.